This paragraph reports one T cell receptor (beta chain). The data originate from a study of regulatory T cells in long-lasting Graves disease. Documented time point: newly diagnosed GD, antithyroid drugs for less than 3 months. From PBMCs, RNA was extracted and then used to make the TCR library. Germline CDR1 is SGHTA and CDR2 is FQGNSA. The CDR3 extends over 14 amino acids. Trimming pared 1 base from V and 2 bases from J, leaving 8 bases between. With iRepertoire HTBI primers and Arm-PCR of CDR3 regions, TCR beta libraries were built. One entry per CDR3 protein, called by TCRdb with MiXCR from the multiplex PCR reads. Of approximately 390,000 distinct CDR3 sequences in the sample, roughly 17% were seen once. The sample also formed part of further work on T cells in Graves' hyperthyroidism and ophthalmopathy.

The sequencing here drew on peripheral blood mononuclear cells (PBMCs), taken at new diagnosis, from a patient treated with antithyroid drugs. The V and J genes are TRBV7-2 and TRBJ2-5; D unresolved. This TCR came from a woman aged 18-29 years with Graves disease. CDR3: CASSLGQFQETQYF. The DNA for the CDR3 is TGTGCCAGCAGCTTAGGTCAGTTTCAAGAGACCCAGTACTTC.